This T cell receptor (beta chain) emerged from a study of blood T cell repertoires in COVID-19. The wider study: The United States, Italy and Spain were the sources of the acute and convalescent COVID-19 samples. T cells, B-cell-depleted T cells, or PBMCs supplied cDNA or gDNA.

V lost 5 bases, J lost 4 bases, and 14 bases lay in between. Germline values: CDR1 KGHSH, CDR2 LQKENI. The CDR3 has 14 residues. How the authors handled the data: Amplification with reference gene primers provided the estimates of nucleated cell counts. Some clones are missing from TCRdb's copy, which holds only in-frame ones; the method was immunoSEQ multiplex PCR. Clonal size and the V and J genes are those of that table, whereas D and trimming came from the DNA. Altogether 130,000 or so clones are present, roughly 86% being singletons, with the ten largest covering approximately 16%. The TCR sequence derives from a woman in her fifties or sixties who had recovered from COVID-19. V is TRBV18 and J is TRBJ1-2; D is uncertain. Source material: peripheral blood. The CDR3 DNA follows: TGTGCCAGCTCAGCCCAGGACGAGGGCTATGGCTACACCTTC. Its translation is CASSAQDEGYGYTF.